This is a list of T cell receptor beta chains from one sample in a study of beta chain features in type 1 diabetes. Generated by immunoSEQ multiplex PCR, the TCRdb table keeps only in-frame clones and is missing some. The sample consists of under 950,000 clones, roughly 16% of them appearing once. The sequenced sample was naive CD4+ T cells from blood. The receptors were sampled from a woman under 30 in good health. Both conserved end residues are part of each CDR3. The order of the fields is D gene, J gene, clone size, V gene, CDR3 DNA, CDR3 protein. D genes are given only for firm matches. A clone size is listed for some rows: how often the clone was seen (once, few, many), or a class if it is expanded.

D: TRBD1
J: TRBJ1-4
size: few
V: TRBV6-1
DNA: TGTGCCAGCCGGCATGGGACAGGGAATGAAAAACTGTTTTTT
CDR3: CASRHGTGNEKLFF

D: NA
J: TRBJ1-1
size: few
V: TRBV6-5
DNA: TGTGCCAGCAGTTACTCGTCAGTGGATAGGAACACTGAAGCTTTCTTT
CDR3: CASSYSSVDRNTEAFF

D: NA
J: TRBJ1-4
size: NA
V: TRBV4-2
DNA: TGTGCCAGCAGCCAAGAACTGGGGGTTGGTAAAAAACTGTTTTTT
CDR3: CASSQELGVGKKLFF

D: TRBD2
J: TRBJ2-4
size: NA
V: TRBV5-5
DNA: TGTGCCAGCAGCGGTGGACTAGCGGGGGACAAAAACATTCAGTACTTC
CDR3: CASSGGLAGDKNIQYF

D: NA
J: TRBJ2-1
size: NA
V: TRBV5-4
DNA: TGTGCCAGCAGCCAATCGGCCACTAGGAGTGAGCAGTTCTTC
CDR3: CASSQSATRSEQFF

D: NA
J: TRBJ2-2
size: few
V: TRBV7-2
DNA: TGTGCCAGCAGCCAGATTTTAGGGGTGACCGGGGAGCTGTTTTTT
CDR3: CASSQILGVTGELFF

D: TRBD2
J: TRBJ2-1
size: NA
V: TRBV14
DNA: TGTGCCAGCAGCCAAGGCTCCGGACTAGCGTACTACAATGAGCAGTTCTTC
CDR3: CASSQGSGLAYYNEQFF

D: NA
J: TRBJ1-5
size: few
V: TRBV6-5
DNA: TGTGCCAGCAGTTACCAGGGGCCCCAGCATTTT
CDR3: CASSYQGPQHF

D: NA
J: TRBJ1-2
size: few
V: TRBV7-2
DNA: TGTGCCAGCAGCTCAGGTTTAATCGGCTACACCTTC
CDR3: CASSSGLIGYTF

D: NA
J: TRBJ1-5
size: NA
V: TRBV18
DNA: TGTGCCAGCTCACCGACGAGTGGGGGCGGCAATCAGCCCCAGCATTTT
CDR3: CASSPTSGGGNQPQHF

D: NA
J: TRBJ2-5
size: NA
V: TRBV15
DNA: TGTGCCACCAGCAGAGATCCCGTGTACCAAGAGACCCAGTACTTC
CDR3: CATSRDPVYQETQYF

D: NA
J: TRBJ2-6
size: NA
V: TRBV18
DNA: TGTGCCAGCTCACCCCGACTGACATCGGTGGAGTCTGGGGCCAACGTCCTGACTTTC
CDR3: CASSPRLTSVESGANVLTF

D: TRBD2
J: TRBJ2-2
size: NA
V: TRBV5-1
DNA: TGCGCCAGCAGCTTCGGGGGGAGCGACACCGGGGAGCTGTTTTTT
CDR3: CASSFGGSDTGELFF

D: NA
J: TRBJ1-5
size: NA
V: TRBV7-9
DNA: TGTGCCAGCAGCTTTGGACACGGCAATCAGCCCCAGCATTTT
CDR3: CASSFGHGNQPQHF

D: NA
J: TRBJ2-5
size: few
V: TRBV6-6
DNA: TGTGCCAGCAGCCCTAGCCTGGGCGCGACCCAGTACTTC
CDR3: CASSPSLGATQYF

D: NA
J: TRBJ2-3
size: NA
V: TRBV10-3
DNA: TGTGCCATCAGTGAGTTGCGGGATACCTTGGCAGATACGCAGTATTTT
CDR3: CAISELRDTLADTQYF

D: NA
J: TRBJ1-2
size: NA
V: TRBV7-2
DNA: TGTGCCAGCAGACCGACAGCTAACTATGGCTACACCTTC
CDR3: CASRPTANYGYTF

D: TRBD2
J: TRBJ2-7
size: few
V: TRBV10-1
DNA: TGCGCCAGCAGTGCCGGACTAGCGGGCTACGAGCAGTACTTC
CDR3: CASSAGLAGYEQYF

D: TRBD2
J: TRBJ2-3
size: NA
V: TRBV4-3
DNA: TGCGCCAGCAGCCGCCAAGGGGGACTAGCGGGAAGCACAGATACGCAGTATTTT
CDR3: CASSRQGGLAGSTDTQYF

D: NA
J: TRBJ2-1
size: NA
V: TRBV7-2
DNA: TGTGCCAGCAGCCGGTTTAGGTCCTACAATGAGCAGTTCTTC
CDR3: CASSRFRSYNEQFF

D: NA
J: TRBJ2-3
size: NA
V: TRBV5-4
DNA: TGTGCCGGCAGGGAACTAGGAGGCACAGATACGCAGTATTTT
CDR3: CAGRELGGTDTQYF

D: NA
J: TRBJ2-1
size: NA
V: TRBV19
DNA: TGTGCCAGTAGTATAGCCCGGGCGGACAATGAGCAGTTCTTC
CDR3: CASSIARADNEQFF

D: NA
J: TRBJ2-4
size: NA
V: TRBV6-1
DNA: TGTGCCAGTACGAATGGGGGCAGAAACATTCAGTACTTC
CDR3: CASTNGGRNIQYF

D: NA
J: TRBJ2-2
size: NA
V: TRBV4-3
DNA: TGCGCCAGCAGCCAAGCAGGGACTCGCACCGGGGAGCTGTTTTTT
CDR3: CASSQAGTRTGELFF

D: NA
J: TRBJ2-7
size: NA
V: TRBV2
DNA: TGTGCCAGCAGTATGCGGGGATTCGAGCAGTACTTC
CDR3: CASSMRGFEQYF

D: TRBD1
J: TRBJ1-1
size: few
V: TRBV19
DNA: TGTGCCAGTAGTACCTGGGACAGGGGGAACACTGAAGCTTTCTTT
CDR3: CASSTWDRGNTEAFF

D: TRBD2
J: TRBJ2-3
size: few
V: TRBV9
DNA: TGTGCCAGCAGCATCGGTCCCGGGACTAGCGGGATACGTACTAGCACAGATACGCAGTATTTT
CDR3: CASSIGPGTSGIRTSTDTQYF

D: NA
J: TRBJ1-5
size: NA
V: TRBV5-6
DNA: TGTGCCAGCAGCGTGTTTGACCCTAGTCAGCCCCAGCATTTT
CDR3: CASSVFDPSQPQHF

D: NA
J: TRBJ1-1
size: few
V: TRBV15
DNA: TGTGCCACCAGCAGAGATAGTCCGGCATACACTGAAGCTTTCTTT
CDR3: CATSRDSPAYTEAFF

D: TRBD1
J: TRBJ2-1
size: few
V: TRBV5-6
DNA: TGTGCCAGCAGCTTGGCCGTAGGACAGGGTAATTACAATGAGCAGTTCTTC
CDR3: CASSLAVGQGNYNEQFF

D: NA
J: TRBJ2-1
size: few
V: TRBV4-3
DNA: TGCGCCAGCAGCCAAGATTCGCGAGGCGCCTCTAACAATGAGCAGTTCTTC
CDR3: CASSQDSRGASNNEQFF

D: NA
J: TRBJ1-2
size: few
V: TRBV29-1
DNA: TGCAGCGTCCTAAGAGGGGACCTCCCCTATGGCTACACCTTC
CDR3: CSVLRGDLPYGYTF

D: TRBD1
J: TRBJ1-4
size: few
V: TRBV27
DNA: TGTGCCAGCAGTTTATCAAGGGGGCTAGGTGAAAAACTGTTTTTT
CDR3: CASSLSRGLGEKLFF

D: TRBD2
J: TRBJ2-5
size: few
V: TRBV7-9
DNA: TGTGCCAGCAGCTCCCCTAGCGGGACAGTCGGAGAGACCCAGTACTTC
CDR3: CASSSPSGTVGETQYF

D: TRBD1
J: TRBJ1-5
size: NA
V: TRBV28
DNA: TGTGCCAGCAGCCCCGGGGACAGGGTACAGCCCCAGCATTTT
CDR3: CASSPGDRVQPQHF

D: TRBD2
J: TRBJ2-3
size: NA
V: TRBV4-3
DNA: TGCGCCAGCAGCCAAGATCGGGGGGGAGTGGGAGGATCAGCAGATACGCAGTATTTT
CDR3: CASSQDRGGVGGSADTQYF

D: TRBD1
J: TRBJ1-2
size: NA
V: TRBV11-2
DNA: TGTGCCAGCAGGTCGATAAGGGACAGAGGCTATGGCTACACCTTC
CDR3: CASRSIRDRGYGYTF

D: NA
J: TRBJ1-1
size: NA
V: TRBV5-4
DNA: TGTGCCAGCAGCTTAACGGACAGTGAAGCTTTCTTT
CDR3: CASSLTDSEAFF

D: TRBD2
J: TRBJ2-1
size: few
V: TRBV19
DNA: TGTGCCAGTCAAGTGACTAGCGGGAACAATGAGCAGTTCTTC
CDR3: CASQVTSGNNEQFF

D: TRBD1
J: TRBJ1-5
size: few
V: TRBV6-6
DNA: TGTGCCAGCAGTTACTCAGGGACAGGGGTTCAGCCCCAGCATTTT
CDR3: CASSYSGTGVQPQHF

D: TRBD2
J: TRBJ2-1
size: NA
V: TRBV7-3
DNA: TGTGCCAGCAGCTACACTAGCGGCTACTACAATGAGCAGTTCTTC
CDR3: CASSYTSGYYNEQFF

D: TRBD1
J: TRBJ1-2
size: NA
V: TRBV7-9
DNA: TGTGCCAGCAGCCCAAAAATGGGGACAGTTTACTATGGCTACACCTTC
CDR3: CASSPKMGTVYYGYTF

D: TRBD2
J: TRBJ2-7
size: once
V: TRBV10-3
DNA: TGTGCCATCAGTGAGGGTTCTAGCGGATTATACGAGCAGTACTTC
CDR3: CAISEGSSGLYEQYF

D: NA
J: TRBJ1-2
size: few
V: TRBV18
DNA: TGTGCCAGCTCACCACAGGACAGCCTGAACTATGGCTACACCTTC
CDR3: CASSPQDSLNYGYTF

D: TRBD1
J: TRBJ2-1
size: NA
V: TRBV18
DNA: TGTGCCAGCTCCCGTGGGACAGGAGTCTACAATGAGCAGTTCTTC
CDR3: CASSRGTGVYNEQFF

D: NA
J: TRBJ2-7
size: few
V: TRBV2
DNA: TGTGCCAGCAGTGAGAACAGTCTGAGCTACGAGCAGTACTTC
CDR3: CASSENSLSYEQYF

D: NA
J: TRBJ2-3
size: few
V: TRBV4-1
DNA: TGCGCCAGCAGCCAAGATAAGGGATGGACAGATACGCAGTATTTT
CDR3: CASSQDKGWTDTQYF

D: NA
J: TRBJ2-6
size: few
V: TRBV7-6
DNA: TGTGCCAGCAGCTTAGGGCAGGGTGGCTCTGGGGCCAACGTCCTGACTTTC
CDR3: CASSLGQGGSGANVLTF

D: NA
J: TRBJ2-7
size: NA
V: TRBV4-1
DNA: TGCGCCAGCAGCCGCCGAGAATTTCGGGACTCTACCTACGAGCAGTACTTC
CDR3: CASSRREFRDSTYEQYF

D: NA
J: TRBJ1-5
size: NA
V: TRBV6-5
DNA: TGTGCCAGCAGCAATCGGGGCTCCGGCAATCAGCCCCAGCATTTT
CDR3: CASSNRGSGNQPQHF

D: NA
J: TRBJ2-1
size: NA
V: TRBV7-9
DNA: TGTGCCAGCAGCTTGCTAGGGTGGGATGAGCAGTTCTTC
CDR3: CASSLLGWDEQFF

D: TRBD2
J: TRBJ2-2
size: few
V: TRBV11-1
DNA: TGTGCCAGCAGCCCTTGGACTAGCGGAAACACCGGGGAGCTGTTTTTT
CDR3: CASSPWTSGNTGELFF

D: NA
J: TRBJ2-7
size: few
V: TRBV10-3
DNA: TGTGCCATCAGTGCCTCGGCGGGGGAGCAGTACTTC
CDR3: CAISASAGEQYF

D: NA
J: TRBJ1-4
size: NA
V: TRBV7-9
DNA: TGTGCCAGCAGCTTAGCGGGAGCCAGGGATTACGAAAAACTGTTTTTT
CDR3: CASSLAGARDYEKLFF